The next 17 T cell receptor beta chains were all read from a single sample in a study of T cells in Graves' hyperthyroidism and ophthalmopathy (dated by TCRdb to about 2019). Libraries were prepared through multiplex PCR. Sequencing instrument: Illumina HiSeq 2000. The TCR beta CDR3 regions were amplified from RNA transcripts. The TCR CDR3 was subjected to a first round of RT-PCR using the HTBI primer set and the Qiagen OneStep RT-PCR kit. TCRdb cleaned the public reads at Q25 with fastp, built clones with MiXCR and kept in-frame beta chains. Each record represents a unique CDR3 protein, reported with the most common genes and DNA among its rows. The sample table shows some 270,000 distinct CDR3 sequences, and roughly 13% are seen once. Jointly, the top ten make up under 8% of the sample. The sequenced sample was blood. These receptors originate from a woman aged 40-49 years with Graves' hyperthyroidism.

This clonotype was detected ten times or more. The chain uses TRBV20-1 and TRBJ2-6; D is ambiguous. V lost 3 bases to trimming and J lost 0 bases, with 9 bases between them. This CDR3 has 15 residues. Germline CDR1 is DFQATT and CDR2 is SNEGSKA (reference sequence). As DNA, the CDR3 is TGCAGTGCTAGTCTGACACACTCTGGGGCCAACGTCCTGACTTTC. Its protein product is CSASLTHSGANVLTF.

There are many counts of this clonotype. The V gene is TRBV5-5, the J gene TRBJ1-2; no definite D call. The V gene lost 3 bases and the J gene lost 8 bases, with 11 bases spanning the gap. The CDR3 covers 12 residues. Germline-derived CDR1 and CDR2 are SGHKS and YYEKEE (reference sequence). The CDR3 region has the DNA TGTGCCAGCAGCTGGGATACTGAGGGCTACACCTTC. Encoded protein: CASSWDTEGYTF.

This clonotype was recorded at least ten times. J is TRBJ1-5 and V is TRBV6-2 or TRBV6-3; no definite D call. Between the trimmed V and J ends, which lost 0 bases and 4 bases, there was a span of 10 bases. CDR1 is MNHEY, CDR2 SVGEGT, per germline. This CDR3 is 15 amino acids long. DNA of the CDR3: TGTGCCAGCAGTTACTCGATAGATGGGAATCAGCCCCAGCATTTT. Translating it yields CASSYSIDGNQPQHF.

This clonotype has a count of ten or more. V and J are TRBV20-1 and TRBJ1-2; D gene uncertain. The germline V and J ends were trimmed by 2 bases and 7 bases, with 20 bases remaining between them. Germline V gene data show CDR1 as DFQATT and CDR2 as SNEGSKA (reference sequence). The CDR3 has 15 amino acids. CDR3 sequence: CSARFRTRPGVGYTF. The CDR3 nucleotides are TGCAGTGCTAGATTCCGCACCAGGCCGGGAGTTGGCTACACCTTC.

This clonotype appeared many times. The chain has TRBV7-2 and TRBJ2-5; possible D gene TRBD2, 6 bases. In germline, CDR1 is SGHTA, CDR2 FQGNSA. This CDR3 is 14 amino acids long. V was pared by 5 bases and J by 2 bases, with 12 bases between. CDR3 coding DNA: TGTGCCAGCAGCATCGACGCGGGGCAAGAGACCCAGTACTTC. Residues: CASSIDAGQETQYF.

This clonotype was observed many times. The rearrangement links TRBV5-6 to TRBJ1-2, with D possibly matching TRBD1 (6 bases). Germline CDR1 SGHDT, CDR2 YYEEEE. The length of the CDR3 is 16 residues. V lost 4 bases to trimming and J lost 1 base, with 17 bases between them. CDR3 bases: TGTGCCAGCAGCCTTGGAGGGACATCTGGTAACTATGGCTACACCTTC. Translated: CASSLGGTSGNYGYTF.

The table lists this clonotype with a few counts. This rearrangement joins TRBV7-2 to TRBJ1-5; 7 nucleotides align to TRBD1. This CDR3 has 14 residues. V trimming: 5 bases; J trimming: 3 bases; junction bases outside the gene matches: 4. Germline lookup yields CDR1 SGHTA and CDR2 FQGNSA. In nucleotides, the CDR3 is TGTGCCAGCAGCCCGGACAGGTACAATCAGCCCCAGCATTTT. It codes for CASSPDRYNQPQHF.

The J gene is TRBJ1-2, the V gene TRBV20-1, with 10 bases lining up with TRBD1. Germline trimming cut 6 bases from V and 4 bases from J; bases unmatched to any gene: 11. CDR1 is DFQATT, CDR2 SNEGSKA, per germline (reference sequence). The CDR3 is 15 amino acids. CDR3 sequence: CSALPVTGGLYGYTF. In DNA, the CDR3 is TGCAGTGCCCTGCCCGTGACAGGGGGCCTCTATGGCTACACCTTC.

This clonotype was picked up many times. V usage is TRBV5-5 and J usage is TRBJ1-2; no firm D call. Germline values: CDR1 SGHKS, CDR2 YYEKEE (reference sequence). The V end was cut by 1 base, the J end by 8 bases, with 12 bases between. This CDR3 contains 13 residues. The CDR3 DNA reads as TGTGCCAGCAGCTTGACACGGGTTGACGGCTACACCTTC. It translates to CASSLTRVDGYTF.

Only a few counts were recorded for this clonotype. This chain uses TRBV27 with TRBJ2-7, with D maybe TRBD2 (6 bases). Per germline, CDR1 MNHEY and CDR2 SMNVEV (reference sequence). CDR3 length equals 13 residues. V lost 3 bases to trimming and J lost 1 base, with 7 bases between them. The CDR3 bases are TGTGCCAGCAGTTTCGGGAGATCCTACGAGCAGTACTTC. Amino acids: CASSFGRSYEQYF.

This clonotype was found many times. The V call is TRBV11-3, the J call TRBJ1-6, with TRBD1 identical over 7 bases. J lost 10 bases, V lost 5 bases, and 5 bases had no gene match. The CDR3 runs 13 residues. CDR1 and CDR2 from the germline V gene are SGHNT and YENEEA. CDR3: CASSRTGRSPLHF. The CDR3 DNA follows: TGTGCCAGCAGCCGGACAGGACGCTCACCCCTCCACTTT. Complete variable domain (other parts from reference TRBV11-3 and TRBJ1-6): EAGVVQSPRYKIIEKKQPVAFWCNPISGHNTLYWYLQNLGQGPELLIRYENEEAVDDSQLPKDRFSAERLKGVDSTLKIQPAELGDSAVYLCASSRTGRSPLHFGNGTRLTVT.

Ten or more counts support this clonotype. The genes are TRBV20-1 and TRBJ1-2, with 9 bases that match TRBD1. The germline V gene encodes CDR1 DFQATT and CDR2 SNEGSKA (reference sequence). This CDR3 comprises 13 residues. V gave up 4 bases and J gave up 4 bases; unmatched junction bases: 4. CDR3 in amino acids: CSATEDRGYGYTF. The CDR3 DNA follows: TGCAGTGCTACCGAGGACAGGGGCTATGGCTACACCTTC.

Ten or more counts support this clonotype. CDR3 coding DNA: TGTGCCAGCCGCCAGAGCGGGAGGAATGAGCAGTTCTTC. This translates into CASRQSGRNEQFF. V usage is TRBV2 and J usage is TRBJ2-1, with 9 bases matching TRBD2. There are 13 residues in the CDR3. V dropped 8 bases and J dropped 7; count of bases not matched to a gene: 6. CDR1 is SNHLY, CDR2 FYNNEI, per germline. Looking up the rest from reference TRBV2 and TRBJ2-1 gives the full variable domain: EPEVTQTPSHQVTQMGQEVILRCVPISNHLYFYWYRQILGQKVEFLVSFYNNEISEKSEIFDDQFSVERPDGSNFTLKIRSTKLEDSAMYFCASRQSGRNEQFFGPGTRLTVL.

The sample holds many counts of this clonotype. CDR3 coding DNA: TGTGCCAGCAGAGAGGGGGCCTACGAGCAGTACTTC. This sequence encodes CASREGAYEQYF. The gene calls are TRBV28 and TRBJ2-7; tentative D call: TRBD1 (6 bases). CDR1 and CDR2 from the germline V gene are MDHEN and SYDVKM. The CDR3 length is 12 residues. Trimming took 6 bases from V and 2 from J, leaving 8 bases between them.

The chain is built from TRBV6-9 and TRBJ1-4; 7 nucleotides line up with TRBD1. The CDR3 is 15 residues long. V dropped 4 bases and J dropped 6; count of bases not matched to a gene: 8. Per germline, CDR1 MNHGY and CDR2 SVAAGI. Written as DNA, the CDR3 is TGTGCCAGCAGTTCGACAGGGAGGCCCTATGAAAAACTGTTTTTT. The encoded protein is CASSSTGRPYEKLFF.

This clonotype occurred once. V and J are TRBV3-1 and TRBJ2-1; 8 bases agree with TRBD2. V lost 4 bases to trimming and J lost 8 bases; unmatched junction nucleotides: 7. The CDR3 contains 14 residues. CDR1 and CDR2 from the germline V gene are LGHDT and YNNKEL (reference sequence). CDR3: CASSPRGGIYEQFF. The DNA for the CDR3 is TGTGCCAGCAGCCCCCGGGGGGGAATCTATGAGCAGTTCTTC.

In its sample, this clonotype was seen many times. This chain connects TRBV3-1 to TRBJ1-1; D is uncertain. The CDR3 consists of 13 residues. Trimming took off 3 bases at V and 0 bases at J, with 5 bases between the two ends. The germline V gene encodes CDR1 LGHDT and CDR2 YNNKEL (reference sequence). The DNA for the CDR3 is TGTGCCAGCAGCCAGCCCATGAACACTGAAGCTTTCTTT. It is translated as CASSQPMNTEAFF.